Listed here are 21 T cell receptor beta chains from one sample, sequenced in a study of cytomegalovirus exposure and HLA in healthy donors. Vbeta (60) and Jbeta (13) primers were used in the PCR. Here immunoSEQ multiplex PCR was the method, and the copy in TCRdb shows in-frame clones only, minus some. The ten top clones account for roughly 3%, within a sample of more than 110,000 clones. Source material: PBMCs. Receptors originate from a middle-aged man in good health and CMV-seronegative.

The chain uses TRBV2 and TRBJ1-5; 8 bases align to TRBD1. The germline V gene has CDR1 SNHLY and CDR2 FYNNEI. V lost 5 bases and J lost 4; bases outside the gene matches: 7. The CDR3 runs to 15 residues. CDR3 nucleotide sequence: TGTGCCAGCAGTTCCCAGGGACAGGCGAATCAGCCCCAGCATTTT. This codes for CASSSQGQANQPQHF.

The chain carries TRBV7-9 and TRBJ1-1; tentative D call: TRBD1 (5 bases). CDR3 size: 15 residues. Germline CDR1 and CDR2: SEHNR and FQNEAQ (reference sequence). V lost 8 bases, J lost 6 bases, and 22 bases lay in between. The CDR3 DNA reads TGTGCCAGCTTAAGTGGGGGGGGTTCAGTGTCTGAAGCTTTCTTT. Its protein product is CASLSGGGSVSEAFF.

Comment on this clone: One junction end disagrees with the germline gene, perhaps due to a read error. This sequence joins TRBV6-6 and TRBJ1-6; possibly TRBD1 for D (6 bases). Germline CDR1 and CDR2: MNHNY and SVGAGI (reference sequence). The CDR3 covers 15 residues. The DNA of the CDR3 is TGTGCCAGCAGTCTCACGGACAGTTGGAATTCACCCCCCCACTTT. It codes for CASSLTDSWNSPPHF.

The chain combines TRBV7-2 with TRBJ1-1, with no clear D. CDR1 is SGHTA and CDR2 is FQGNSA in the germline V gene. CDR3 length equals 13 residues. Deletions cut 3 bases from V and 0 bases from J, with 5 bases between. CDR3 in amino acids: CASSFTLNTEAFF. In DNA, the CDR3 is TGTGCCAGCAGCTTTACATTGAACACTGAAGCTTTCTTT. Variable domain in full (rest from reference TRBV7-2 and TRBJ1-1): GAGVSQSPSNKVTEKGKDVELRCDPISGHTALYWYRQSLGQGLEFLIYFQGNSAPDKSGLPSDRFSAERTGGSVSTLTIQRTQQEDSAVYLCASSFTLNTEAFFGQGTRLTVV.

This chain connects TRBV5-4 to TRBJ1-2, with 7 bases lining up with TRBD1. The V and J ends lost 4 bases and 2 bases, in that order; junction bases with no gene match: 5. Germline V gene data show CDR1 as SGHNT and CDR2 as YYREEE (reference sequence). The CDR3 totals 14 residues. CDR3: CASSQDRTNYGYTF. In DNA, the CDR3 is TGTGCCAGCAGCCAGGACAGGACCAACTATGGCTACACCTTC.

This chain uses TRBV5-1 with TRBJ2-1; 7 bases are a match to TRBD1. J lost 10 bases, V lost 4 bases, and 8 bases had no gene match. In germline, CDR1 is SGHRS, CDR2 YFSETQ. The CDR3 contains 13 residues. The CDR3 coding sequence is TGCGCCAGCAGCAGGACAGGTAAGGAGGAGCAGTTCTTC. It translates to CASSRTGKEEQFF. Variable domain in full (rest from reference TRBV5-1 and TRBJ2-1): KAGVTQTPRYLIKTRGQQVTLSCSPISGHRSVSWYQQTPGQGLQFLFEYFSETQRNKGNFPGRFSGRQFSNSRSEMNVSTLELGDSALYLCASSRTGKEEQFFGPGTRLTVL.

V gene TRBV5-4 combines with J gene TRBJ1-3; D is perhaps TRBD1 (5 bases). The CDR3 consists of 15 residues. Trimming cost V 4 bases and J 0 bases, with 11 bases left between them. Germline V lookup: CDR1 SGHNT, CDR2 YYREEE (reference sequence). The CDR3 region is CASSPGGDSGNTIYF. The CDR3 DNA is TGTGCCAGCAGCCCGGGGGGGGACTCTGGAAACACCATATATTTT.

The rearrangement uses TRBV6-5 and TRBJ2-7; 7 bases are a match to TRBD2. The germline gives CDR1 MNHEY, CDR2 SVGAGI. The CDR3 has 13 residues. V lost 6 bases to trimming and J lost 4 bases; unmatched junction nucleotides: 6. The CDR3 nucleotides read TGTGCCAGCAGCGCGGGGGAAGTTTACGAGCAGTACTTC. Its protein is CASSAGEVYEQYF.

V is TRBV5-4 and J is TRBJ2-5, with 11 nucleotides matching TRBD2. V shed 3 bases, J shed 2 bases, and the junction held 3 bases outside the gene matches. The CDR3 spans 15 residues. Germline V gives CDR1 SGHNT, CDR2 YYREEE (reference sequence). This chain's CDR3 is CASSSSGGTQETQYF. DNA of the CDR3: TGTGCCAGCAGCTCTAGCGGGGGGACTCAAGAGACCCAGTACTTC.

This rearrangement joins TRBV4-3 to TRBJ2-3; D gene ambiguous. V dropped 3 bases and J dropped 5 bases, with 12 bases sitting between them. The CDR3 is made up of 14 amino acids. Germline CDR1 reads LGHNA; CDR2 reads YSLEER. CDR3 in amino acids: CASSQLADKDTQYF. In nucleotides, the CDR3 is TGCGCCAGCAGCCAGTTGGCCGATAAAGATACGCAGTATTTT.

Notes on this clone: Different DNA sequences within this sample yield the same CDR3. The rearrangement links TRBV10-3 to TRBJ2-1; D possibly corresponds to TRBD2 (5 bases). The CDR3 covers 11 residues. Germline assignment: CDR1 ENHRY and CDR2 SYGVKD. With 6 bases removed from V and 5 bases from J, the gap between germline ends came to 5 bases. CDR3 loop: CAISGDNEQFF. CDR3 bases: TGTGCCATCAGCGGGGACAATGAGCAGTTCTTC.

The chain has TRBV9 and TRBJ2-2, with D possibly TRBD1 on 6 matching bases. Trimming shortened V by 3 bases and J by 3 bases, and 18 bases separated the two germline ends. CDR3 size: 17 residues. Germline CDR1 reads SGDLS; CDR2 reads YYNGEE. The CDR3 here is CASSGTERAWDTGELFF. The CDR3 DNA is TGTGCCAGCAGCGGGACAGAACGTGCGTGGGACACCGGGGAGCTGTTTTTT.

The rearrangement uses TRBV29-1 and TRBJ2-7, with D possibly TRBD2 on 5 matching bases. Germline CDR1 is SQVTM and CDR2 is ANQGSEA. Trimming shortened V by 5 bases and J by 2 bases, and 10 bases separated the two germline ends. The length of the CDR3 is 12 residues. This CDR3 is CSVYSGAYEQYF. The CDR3, as DNA: TGCAGCGTTTATTCCGGGGCCTACGAGCAGTACTTC.

The rearrangement uses TRBV20-1 and TRBJ2-7; 7 bases map to TRBD1. Trimming removed 5 bases from V and 3 bases from J; junction bases left unmatched: 1. CDR1 is DFQATT and CDR2 is SNEGSKA in the germline V gene (reference sequence). The CDR3 spans 11 residues. CDR3 nucleotides: TGCAGTGCTTGGACAGGCTACGAGCAGTACTTC. This translates into CSAWTGYEQYF.

This chain links TRBV6-5 with TRBJ1-2, with no clear D. Deletions cut 6 bases from V and 8 bases from J, with 16 bases between. CDR1 and CDR2 from the germline V gene are MNHEY and SVGAGI. The CDR3 contains 13 residues. The CDR3 spells CASRGTEVWGYTF. As DNA, the CDR3 is TGTGCCAGCAGGGGCACGGAGGTATGGGGCTACACCTTC.

This sequence joins TRBV7-2 and TRBJ2-2; weak D call: TRBD2 (5 bases). V gave up 5 bases and J gave up 5 bases, with 18 bases separating them. This CDR3 is 16 amino acids long. The germline gives CDR1 SGHTA, CDR2 FQGNSA. The chain's CDR3 is CASSHGLVGRTGELFF. The CDR3 bases are TGTGCCAGCAGCCACGGACTCGTTGGAAGAACCGGGGAGCTGTTTTTT.

This chain uses TRBV4-2 with TRBJ1-4; TRBD1 agrees at 7 bases. The CDR3 contains 19 residues. Germline V CDR1 and CDR2: LGHNA, YNFKEQ. V lost 5 bases to trimming and J lost 0 bases; unmatched junction nucleotides: 15. CDR3 nucleotide sequence: TGTGCCAGCAGCAAAAGTCAAGGGGGCCTAAGGTCAACTAATGAAAAACTGTTTTTT. This translates into CASSKSQGGLRSTNEKLFF.

The chain employs TRBV6-6 and TRBJ2-5; D not certain. CDR1 is MNHNY, CDR2 SVGAGI, per germline (reference sequence). Trimming removed 2 bases from V and 3 bases from J, with 13 bases in between. The CDR3 is 15 residues long. The CDR3 region is CASSYRQVGKETQYF. In DNA form, the CDR3 reads TGTGCCAGCAGTTACCGTCAGGTGGGTAAAGAGACCCAGTACTTC.

The V and J genes are TRBV5-1 and TRBJ2-3, with 8 bases aligning to TRBD1. The CDR3 is made up of 15 amino acids. J gave up 5 bases and V 0 bases, and 5 bases lay outside the gene matches. The V gene's germline CDR1 is SGHRS and CDR2 YFSETQ. This chain's CDR3 is CASSLVGQGGDTQYF. The DNA for the CDR3 is TGCGCCAGCAGCTTGGTCGGACAGGGCGGAGATACGCAGTATTTT.

DNA of the CDR3: TGTGCCGTCGGACAGGGTTCAAACTACGAGCAGTACTTC. Amino acid sequence: CAVGQGSNYEQYF. This chain connects TRBV10-3 to TRBJ2-7; 8 bases map to TRBD1. The CDR3 consists of 13 residues. V shed 11 bases, J shed 3 bases, and the junction held 9 bases outside the gene matches. Germline lookup yields CDR1 ENHRY and CDR2 SYGVKD.

This chain links TRBV7-9 with TRBJ1-2, with 8 bases matching TRBD1. Trimming cost V 0 bases and J 6 bases; bases outside gene matches: 3. Germline V gene data show CDR1 as SEHNR and CDR2 as FQNEAQ (reference sequence). This CDR3 spans 14 amino acids. This CDR3 is CASSLAQGAHGYTF. As DNA, the CDR3 is TGTGCCAGCAGCTTAGCCCAGGGGGCCCATGGCTACACCTTC.